This T cell receptor (beta chain) was documented in a study of shared clonotypes between healthy human individuals. CD45RO-negative, CCR7-positively selected cells formed the naive CD8 fraction, excluding terminally differentiated effector memory CD45RA+ cells. This table comes from immunoSEQ multiplex PCR, and its TCRdb copy is limited to in-frame clones, with some not included. The data hold almost 700,000 clones, with about 92% observed a single time. What was sequenced was naive CD8+ T cells sorted from blood. The TCR was taken from a man aged 25 to 40 in good health.

The CDR3 region is CAWANSGSTDTQYF. For the CDR3, the DNA is TGTGCCTGGGCCAATAGCGGGAGCACAGATACGCAGTATTTT. The rearrangement joins TRBV30 to TRBJ2-3; 7 nucleotides line up with TRBD2. Unmatched junction bases numbered 5, after V lost 5 bases and J lost 0 bases. Germline V gene data show CDR1 as GTSNPN and CDR2 as SVGIG (reference sequence). This CDR3 is 14 amino acids long. Together with reference TRBV30 and TRBJ2-3, the CDR3 gives the full variable domain: SQTIHQWPATLVQPVGSPLSLECTVEGTSNPNLYWYRQAAGRGLQLLFYSVGIGQISSEVPQNLSASRPQDRQFILSSKKLLLSDSGFYLCAWANSGSTDTQYFGPGTRLTVL.